Below are 30 T cell receptor beta chains sequenced from a single sample in a study of blood T cell repertoires in COVID-19. Sequenced by immunoSEQ multiplex PCR; TCRdb stores in-frame clones only, minus some. The sample includes about 250,000 clones, about 83% of them seen just once. The sample was peripheral blood. The source of these receptors is a man older than 75 with acute or convalescent COVID-19.

This chain uses TRBV29-1 with TRBJ2-7, with TRBD2 matching 10 bases. The CDR3 is made up of 17 amino acids. V lost 4 bases and J lost 2; bases outside the gene matches: 14. Germline CDR1 and CDR2: SQVTM and ANQGSEA. The CDR3 DNA reads TGCAGCGTTGTGGAGCTAGCGGGAGTAAGAAGGCCCTACGAGCAGTACTTC. Its translation is CSVVELAGVRRPYEQYF.

The V gene is TRBV7-9, the J gene TRBJ1-2; 10 bases agree with TRBD1. The CDR3 loop spans 16 amino acids. Germline V CDR1 and CDR2: SEHNR, FQNEAQ (reference sequence). After removal of 0 bases from V and 8 bases from J, the junction contained 9 bases not matched to a gene. In DNA form, the CDR3 reads TGTGCCAGCAGCTTAGCGCAGGGACAGGGGTTTGGCGGCTACACCTTC. Amino acid sequence: CASSLAQGQGFGGYTF.

The chain combines TRBV11-2 with TRBJ2-1; D uncertain. Looked up from germline, CDR1 is SGHAT and CDR2 is FQNNGV. Between the trimmed V and J ends, which lost 2 bases and 10 bases, there was a span of 12 bases. This CDR3 comprises 13 residues. CDR3 in DNA: TGTGCCAGCAGCTTAAGGCAGGCAGGAGAGCAGTTCTTC. Protein sequence: CASSLRQAGEQFF.

This clone was detected only once. The chain combines TRBV29-1 with TRBJ2-3; the match to TRBD2 covers 8 bases. J lost 7 bases, V lost 2 bases, and 5 bases had no gene match. CDR1 is SQVTM and CDR2 is ANQGSEA in the germline V gene. CDR3 length equals 13 residues. The CDR3 sequence is CSVERGGLNTQYF. CDR3 in DNA: TGCAGCGTTGAACGCGGGGGGTTGAATACGCAGTATTTT.

The chain employs TRBV7-9 and TRBJ2-5; 9 bases agree with TRBD2. Trimming cost V 8 bases and J 5 bases; bases outside gene matches: 9. CDR3 length equals 14 residues. In germline, CDR1 is SEHNR, CDR2 FQNEAQ (reference sequence). For the CDR3, the DNA is TGTGCCAGCTACAGCGGGGGGCCGGGGGAGACCCAGTACTTC. This codes for CASYSGGPGETQYF.

This clone has just one count. V usage is TRBV10-3 and J usage is TRBJ2-5; tentative D call: TRBD1 (6 bases). The CDR3 totals 14 residues. V was trimmed by 6 bases and J by 5 bases, leaving 16 bases between them. The germline CDR1 and CDR2 sequences are ENHRY and SYGVKD. The CDR3 loop is CAIREPGAGETQYF. The CDR3 DNA follows: TGTGCCATCAGGGAACCAGGGGCCGGGGAGACCCAGTACTTC.

The chain couples TRBV7-9 to TRBJ1-1; 8 nucleotides line up with TRBD1. Germline CDR1 SEHNR, CDR2 FQNEAQ (reference sequence). CDR3 size: 16 residues. V lost 8 bases, J lost 3 bases, and 14 bases stayed unmatched. The CDR3: CASLISGARGHTEAFF. CDR3 nucleotides: TGTGCCAGCCTCATTAGCGGAGCCAGGGGGCACACTGAAGCTTTCTTT.

This clone showed up just once. V and J are TRBV10-3 and TRBJ2-1; the match to TRBD1 covers 8 bases. Trimming removed 2 bases from V and 7 bases from J; junction bases left unmatched: 4. The CDR3 length is 14 residues. Per the germline V gene, CDR1 is ENHRY and CDR2 is SYGVKD. CDR3 sequence reads: CAISETRGQNEQFF. CDR3 sequence (DNA): TGTGCCATCAGTGAGACCAGGGGGCAGAATGAGCAGTTCTTC.

This chain uses TRBV27 with TRBJ2-5; 9 nucleotides line up with TRBD2. The ends lost 5 bases at V and 1 base at J; junction bases unmatched: 8. CDR3 length: 16 amino acids. Per the germline V gene, CDR1 is MNHEY and CDR2 is SMNVEV (reference sequence). Written as DNA, the CDR3 is TGTGCCAGCAGTGTCAGCGGGGGGATCCCCCAAGAGACCCAGTACTTC. Protein sequence: CASSVSGGIPQETQYF.

This chain uses TRBV13 with TRBJ2-1; 7 nucleotides agree with TRBD1. There are 14 residues in the CDR3. CDR1 and CDR2 from the germline V gene are PRHDT and FYEKMQ (reference sequence). V lost 5 bases, J lost 4 bases, and 5 bases stayed unmatched. The CDR3 bases are TGTGCCAGCAGCCGCCGGGGACAGTACAATGAGCAGTTCTTC. Translation: CASSRRGQYNEQFF. Complete variable domain (other parts from reference TRBV13 and TRBJ2-1): AAGVIQSPRHLIKEKRETATLKCYPIPRHDTVYWYQQGPGQDPQFLISFYEKMQSDKGSIPDRFSAQQFSDYHSELNMSSLELGDSALYFCASSRRGQYNEQFFGPGTRLTVL.

The gene calls are TRBV6-4 and TRBJ2-2, with D possibly matching TRBD2 (5 bases). The V gene lost 0 bases and the J gene lost 5 bases, with 7 bases spanning the gap. Germline V gene data show CDR1 as MRHNA and CDR2 as SNTAGT. The CDR3 length is 14 residues. CDR3 sequence (DNA): TGTGCCAGCAGTGACTCGCCGGGAACCGGGGAGCTGTTTTTT. Translation: CASSDSPGTGELFF.

The V and J genes are TRBV6-5 and TRBJ2-7, with D maybe TRBD1 (6 bases). Germline values: CDR1 MNHEY, CDR2 SVGAGI. The length of the CDR3 is 16 residues. Trimming took 0 bases from V and 4 from J, leaving 16 bases between them. The chain's CDR3 is CASSYSNAGAHYEQYF. The DNA of the CDR3 is TGTGCCAGCAGTTACTCGAATGCAGGGGCGCATTACGAGCAGTACTTC.

Here the CDR3 DNA reads TGTGCCAGCAGTCCACGCTTAGTGGCCCAAACGCGGGGCTACACCTTC. Translation: CASSPRLVAQTRGYTF. The chain combines TRBV28 with TRBJ1-2; D gene unclear. The V end lost 5 bases, the J end lost 8 bases, and 24 bases lay between the germline ends. Looked up from germline, CDR1 is MDHEN and CDR2 is SYDVKM. There are 16 residues in the CDR3.

This sequence joins TRBV28 and TRBJ2-1; 10 nucleotides match TRBD2. Germline V lookup: CDR1 MDHEN, CDR2 SYDVKM. The CDR3 runs to 16 residues. The V gene end was trimmed by 5 bases and the J gene end by 7 bases; junction bases not matched to a gene: 11. CDR3 amino acids: CASSGGSLAGNNEQFF. In DNA, the CDR3 is TGTGCCAGCAGTGGGGGCTCACTAGCGGGGAATAATGAGCAGTTCTTC. The full variable domain, rest sourced from reference TRBV28 and TRBJ2-1, is DVKVTQSSRYLVKRTGEKVFLECVQDMDHENMFWYRQDPGLGLRLIYFSYDVKMKEKGDIPEGYSVSREKKERFSLILESASTNQTSMYLCASSGGSLAGNNEQFFGPGTRLTVL.

The chain combines TRBV7-2 with TRBJ1-5; D might be TRBD1 (6 bases). This CDR3 is built from 16 residues. V lost 1 base to trimming and J lost 5 bases, with 15 bases between them. Per the germline V gene, CDR1 is SGHTA and CDR2 is FQGNSA. CDR3 sequence: CASSLGPPGVDQPQHF. CDR3 sequence (DNA): TGTGCCAGCAGCTTAGGTCCACCAGGGGTAGATCAGCCCCAGCATTTT.

This chain connects TRBV29-1 to TRBJ2-1; D gene ambiguous. Trimming took 6 bases from V and 6 from J, leaving 18 bases between them. Germline V gives CDR1 SQVTM, CDR2 ANQGSEA. This CDR3 has 14 amino acids. The CDR3 sequence: CSVVPGPLGNEQFF. For the CDR3, the DNA is TGCAGCGTGGTCCCGGGTCCCCTGGGCAATGAGCAGTTCTTC.

The chain uses TRBV27 and TRBJ2-2; 7 positions agree with TRBD1. V gave up 8 bases and J gave up 3 bases; unmatched junction bases: 9. The CDR3 runs 15 residues. Germline CDR1 reads MNHEY; CDR2 reads SMNVEV (reference sequence). Here the CDR3 DNA reads TGTGCCAGCCAACTACAGGGGATCGACACCGGGGAGCTGTTTTTT. This translates into CASQLQGIDTGELFF.

This chain uses TRBV6-1 with TRBJ1-2; unclear D gene. Trimming left V 1 base short and J 8 bases short, with 14 bases between. Germline CDR1 and CDR2: MNHNS and SASEGT. The CDR3 consists of 14 residues. CDR3 bases: TGTGCCAGCAGTGAAGATCTGGGCGATCGGGGCTACACCTTC. Residues: CASSEDLGDRGYTF.

The chain joins TRBV29-1 to TRBJ2-7; 8 nucleotides align to TRBD2. The germline CDR1 and CDR2 sequences are SQVTM and ANQGSEA. Trimming cost V 4 bases and J 9 bases; bases outside gene matches: 11. This CDR3 comprises 13 residues. This CDR3 is CSVALAGGGRQYF. The DNA for the CDR3 is TGCAGCGTTGCCTTGGCGGGAGGAGGGCGGCAGTACTTC.

This chain links TRBV28 with TRBJ2-5; D gene ambiguous. CDR1 and CDR2 (germline): MDHEN, SYDVKM. Trimming took off 5 bases at V and 5 bases at J, with 18 bases between the two ends. The CDR3 consists of 15 residues. The CDR3 bases are TGTGCCAGCAGTAAAATGTACAGAGCCCTGGAGACCCAGTACTTC. Translation gives CASSKMYRALETQYF.

The V and J genes are TRBV3-1 (or the pseudogene TRBV3-2) and TRBJ2-1; D possibly corresponds to TRBD1 (5 bases). CDR1 is LGHDT and CDR2 is YNNKEL in the germline V gene (reference sequence). This CDR3 spans 12 amino acids. Trimming pared 1 base from V and 8 bases from J, leaving 6 bases between. The CDR3 loop reads CASSQGGDEQFF. The CDR3 region has the DNA TGTGCCAGCAGCCAAGGGGGCGATGAGCAGTTCTTC.

The CDR3 loop reads CASSSRGRGQPQHF. The DNA of the CDR3 is TGTGCCAGCAGTTCGAGGGGTAGGGGGCAGCCCCAGCATTTT. The V call is TRBV6-5, the J call TRBJ1-5; D is possibly TRBD1 (6 bases). Germline-derived CDR1 and CDR2 are MNHEY and SVGAGI. V was shortened by 4 bases and J by 7 bases, with 14 bases between the two germline ends. The CDR3 is 14 residues long.

This clone was detected once. The V and J genes are TRBV19 and TRBJ2-7; 7 nucleotides agree with TRBD2. This CDR3 comprises 15 residues. Trimming cost V 1 base and J 0 bases; bases outside gene matches: 3. Looked up from germline, CDR1 is LNHDA and CDR2 is SQIVND (reference sequence). The DNA of the CDR3 is TGTGCCAGTAGTATAGTTGGCGGGAGCTCCTACGAGCAGTACTTC. This gives the protein CASSIVGGSSYEQYF.

V is TRBV19 and J is TRBJ2-2, with TRBD1 matching 8 bases. The CDR3 covers 16 residues. Unmatched junction bases numbered 9, after V lost 6 bases and J lost 3 bases. The V gene's germline CDR1 is LNHDA and CDR2 SQIVND (reference sequence). For the CDR3, the DNA is TGTGCCAGTAGAGGATCAGGGGGCTTATACACCGGGGAGCTGTTTTTT. Protein product: CASRGSGGLYTGELFF.

The rearrangement joins TRBV6-6 to TRBJ2-1; 8 bases fit TRBD2. Germline-derived CDR1 and CDR2 are MNHNY and SVGAGI (reference sequence). V shed 5 bases, J shed 6 bases, and the junction held 15 bases outside the gene matches. The CDR3 contains 17 residues. The CDR3 DNA reads as TGTGCCAGCAGTCAACCGGGACTAGTGGGGGGAGGCAATGAGCAGTTCTTC. Amino acids: CASSQPGLVGGGNEQFF.

This clone has just a few counts. The J gene is TRBJ2-1, the V gene TRBV5-4; TRBD2 agrees at 10 bases. V lost 3 bases, J lost 4 bases, and 19 bases stayed unmatched. The CDR3 covers 20 residues. Germline V gives CDR1 SGHNT, CDR2 YYREEE (reference sequence). This chain's CDR3 is CASSSGGASGGGWVYNEQFF. The CDR3 DNA reads as TGTGCCAGCAGCTCCGGAGGGGCTAGCGGGGGAGGGTGGGTTTACAATGAGCAGTTCTTC.

This clone was counted only a few times. The chain has TRBV7-9 and TRBJ2-7, with 7 bases identical to TRBD1. Germline CDR1 and CDR2: SEHNR and FQNEAQ (reference sequence). The CDR3 has 15 residues. The V gene end was trimmed by 5 bases and the J gene end by 4 bases; junction bases not matched to a gene: 11. The CDR3 reads CASSPATTTGYEQYF. The CDR3 nucleotides are TGTGCCAGCAGCCCCGCCACGACGACAGGGTACGAGCAGTACTTC. Full variable domain (outside the CDR3, taken from reference TRBV7-9 and TRBJ2-7): DTGVSQNPRHKITKRGQNVTFRCDPISEHNRLYWYRQTLGQGPEFLTYFQNEAQLEKSRLLSDRFSAERPKGSFSTLEIQRTEQGDSAMYLCASSPATTTGYEQYFGPGTRLTVT.

The CDR3 DNA is TGTGCCAGCAGTTTAGGCGTCACAGGGACGATCTCTGGGGCCAACGTCCTGACTTTC. Its protein product is CASSLGVTGTISGANVLTF. The V gene is TRBV6-2 or TRBV6-3, the J gene TRBJ2-6; a possible D gene is TRBD1 (6 bases). This CDR3 contains 19 residues. Germline V gene data show CDR1 as MNHEY and CDR2 as SVGEGT. V was clipped by 4 bases and J by 0 bases, with 19 bases between them.

Only one count was recorded for this clone. V and J are TRBV6-5 and TRBJ2-5, with TRBD1 matching 11 bases. Germline CDR1 is MNHEY and CDR2 is SVGAGI. The CDR3 runs 15 residues. Trimming at V came to 2 bases and at J to 4 bases, leaving 3 bases not matched to a gene. CDR3 DNA: TGTGCCAGCAGTTACGAGGACAGGGGGCGAGAGACCCAGTACTTC. It translates to CASSYEDRGRETQYF.

This chain uses TRBV19 with TRBJ2-3; the match to TRBD2 covers 9 bases. Trimming took 7 bases from V and 2 from J; bases not matched to a gene: 4. Germline loops: CDR1 LNHDA, CDR2 SQIVND (reference sequence). This CDR3 is built from 14 residues. In DNA form, the CDR3 reads TGTGCCAGTACGACTAGCGGCTTCACAGATACGCAGTATTTT. It yields the protein CASTTSGFTDTQYF.